This TCR beta chain was recovered during a study of CXCR3-negative and CXCR3-positive naive CD8 T cells. Study outcomes and limitations: Partly lower CXCR3 expression followed cryopreservation, and most assays relied on fresh PBMCs. CXCR3-positive naive cells carried more hydrophobic TRB CDR3s than CXCR3-negative ones.

The authors prepared UMI-labeled TRB cDNA libraries by 5' RACE. TCRdb reprocessed the 5' RACE reads and stores each CDR3 protein as one record, lacking DNA. Seen in this sample are roughly 130,000 distinct CDR3 sequences; the ten most common clones hold 0.59%. The CDR3 contains 13 residues. The germline CDR1 and CDR2 sequences are MDHEN and SYDVKM. A remark on this clonotype: Its target is unknown.

Identification of naive CD8+ T cells rested on CD45RO-CCR7+CD27+CD95- status. The source material was naive CXCR3+ CD8+ T cells from blood. The subset here: CD45RO-CCR7+CD27+CD95- naive CD8+ T cells expressing CXCR3 (TNR3+). The V gene is TRBV28, the J gene TRBJ2-3; there is no DNA to check the TCRdb D call of TRBD1. This sequence was found in a human donor in good health. Some clones in this sample may be carry-over from other donors' samples. The CDR3: CASSHRDTDTQYF.